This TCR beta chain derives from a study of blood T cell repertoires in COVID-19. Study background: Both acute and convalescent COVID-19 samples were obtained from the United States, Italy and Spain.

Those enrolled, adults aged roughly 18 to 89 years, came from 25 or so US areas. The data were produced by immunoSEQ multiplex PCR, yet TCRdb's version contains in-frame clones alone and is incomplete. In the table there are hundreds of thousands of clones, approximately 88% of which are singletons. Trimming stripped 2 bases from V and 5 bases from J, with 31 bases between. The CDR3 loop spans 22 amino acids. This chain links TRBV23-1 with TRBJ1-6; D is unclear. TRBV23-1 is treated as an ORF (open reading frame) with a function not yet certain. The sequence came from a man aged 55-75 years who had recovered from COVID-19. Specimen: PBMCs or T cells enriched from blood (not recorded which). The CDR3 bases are TGCGCCAGCAGTCAACAAGGCTCGACAAATCTGTTTTCTAACGCAAATAATTCACCCCTCCACTTT. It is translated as CASSQQGSTNLFSNANNSPLHF.